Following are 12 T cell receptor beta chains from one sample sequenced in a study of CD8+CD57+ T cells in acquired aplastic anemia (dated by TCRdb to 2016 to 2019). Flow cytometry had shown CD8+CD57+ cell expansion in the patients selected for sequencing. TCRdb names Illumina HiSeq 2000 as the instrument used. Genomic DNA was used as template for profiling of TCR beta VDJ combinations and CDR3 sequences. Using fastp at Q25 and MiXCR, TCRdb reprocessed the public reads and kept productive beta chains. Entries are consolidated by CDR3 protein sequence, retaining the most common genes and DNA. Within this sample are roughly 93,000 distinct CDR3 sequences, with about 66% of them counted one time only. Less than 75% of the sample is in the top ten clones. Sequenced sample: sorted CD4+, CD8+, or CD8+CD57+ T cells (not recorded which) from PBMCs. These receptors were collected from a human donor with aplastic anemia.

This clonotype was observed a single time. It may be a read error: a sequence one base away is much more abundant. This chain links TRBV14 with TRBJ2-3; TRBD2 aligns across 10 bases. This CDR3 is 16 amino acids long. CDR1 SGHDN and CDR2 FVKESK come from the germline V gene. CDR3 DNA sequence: TGTGCCTGCAGCCAAGGGCTAGCGGGGGCCCGAGATACGCAGTATTTT. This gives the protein CACSQGLAGARDTQYF.

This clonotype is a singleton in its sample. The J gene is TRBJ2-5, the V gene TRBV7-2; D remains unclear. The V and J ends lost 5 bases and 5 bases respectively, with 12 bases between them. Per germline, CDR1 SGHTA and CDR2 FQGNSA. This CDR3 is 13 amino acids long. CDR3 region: CASSQGHGETQYF. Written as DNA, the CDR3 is TGTGCCAGCAGCCAAGGGCACGGCGAGACCCAGTACTTC.

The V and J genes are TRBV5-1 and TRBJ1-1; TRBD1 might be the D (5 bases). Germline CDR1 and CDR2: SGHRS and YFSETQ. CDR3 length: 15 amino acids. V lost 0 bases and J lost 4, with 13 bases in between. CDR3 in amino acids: CASSLAGPGVTEAFF. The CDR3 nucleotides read TGCGCCAGCAGCTTGGCGGGGCCGGGAGTCACTGAAGCTTTCTTT.

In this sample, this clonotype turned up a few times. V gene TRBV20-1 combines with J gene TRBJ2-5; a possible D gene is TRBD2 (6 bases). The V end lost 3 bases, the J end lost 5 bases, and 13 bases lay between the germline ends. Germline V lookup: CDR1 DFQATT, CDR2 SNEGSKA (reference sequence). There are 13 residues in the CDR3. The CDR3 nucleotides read TGCAGTGCTAGGGCCGGGAGCAGTGAGACCCAGTACTTC. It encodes CSARAGSSETQYF.

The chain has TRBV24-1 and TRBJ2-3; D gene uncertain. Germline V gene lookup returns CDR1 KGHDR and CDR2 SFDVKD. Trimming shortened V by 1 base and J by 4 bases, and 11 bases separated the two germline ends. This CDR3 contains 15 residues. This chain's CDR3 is CATSDFPGVSDTQYF. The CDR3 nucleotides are TGTGCCACCAGTGATTTCCCCGGCGTATCAGATACGCAGTATTTT.

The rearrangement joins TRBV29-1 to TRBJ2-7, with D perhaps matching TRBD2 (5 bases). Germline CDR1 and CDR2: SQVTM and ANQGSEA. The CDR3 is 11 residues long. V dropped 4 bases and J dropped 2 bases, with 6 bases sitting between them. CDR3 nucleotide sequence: TGCAGCGTTGCCGGGGCCTACGAGCAGTACTTC. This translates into CSVAGAYEQYF.

DNA for the CDR3: TGCGCCAGCAGGAGGGCGGGGCCACTTAATGAGCAGTTCTTC. Translating gives CASRRAGPLNEQFF. The chain combines TRBV10-2 with TRBJ2-1; D perhaps matches TRBD2 (6 bases). The CDR3 is 14 residues long. CDR1 is WSHSY and CDR2 is SAAADI in the germline V gene. With 6 bases removed from V and 7 bases from J, the gap between germline ends came to 16 bases.

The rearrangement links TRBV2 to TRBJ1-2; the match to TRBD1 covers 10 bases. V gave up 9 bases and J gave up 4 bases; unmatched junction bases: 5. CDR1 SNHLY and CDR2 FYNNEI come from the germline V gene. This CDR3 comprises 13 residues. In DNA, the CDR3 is TGTGCCAGGAAGGGACAGGGGCTCTATGGCTACACCTTC. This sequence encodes CARKGQGLYGYTF.

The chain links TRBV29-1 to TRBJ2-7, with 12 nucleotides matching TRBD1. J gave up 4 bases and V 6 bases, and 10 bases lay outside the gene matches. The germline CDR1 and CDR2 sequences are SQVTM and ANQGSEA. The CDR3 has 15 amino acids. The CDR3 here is CSVDPGQGAGYEQYF. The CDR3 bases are TGCAGCGTCGACCCGGGACAGGGGGCGGGGTACGAGCAGTACTTC.

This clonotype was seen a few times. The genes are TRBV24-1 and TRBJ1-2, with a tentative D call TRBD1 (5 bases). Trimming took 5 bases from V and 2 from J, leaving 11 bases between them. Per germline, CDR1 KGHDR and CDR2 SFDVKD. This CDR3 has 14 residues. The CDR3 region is CATSGGTLNYGYTF. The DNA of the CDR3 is TGTGCCACCAGTGGGGGGACCTTAAACTATGGCTACACCTTC.

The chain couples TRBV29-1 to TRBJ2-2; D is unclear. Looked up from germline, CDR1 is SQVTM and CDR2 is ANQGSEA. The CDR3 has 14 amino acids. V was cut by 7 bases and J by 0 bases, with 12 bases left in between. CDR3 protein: CSAQAAANTGELFF. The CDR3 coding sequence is TGCAGCGCTCAGGCAGCCGCGAACACCGGGGAGCTGTTTTTT.

CDR3 nucleotides: TGCAGTGCTAGATCCCGAACACAGACCTACGAGCAGTACTTC. This translates into CSARSRTQTYEQYF. The genes are TRBV20-1 and TRBJ2-7, with D unclear. The CDR3 has 14 amino acids. Per the germline V gene, CDR1 is DFQATT and CDR2 is SNEGSKA (reference sequence). Trimming removed 2 bases at V and 2 bases at J, with 13 bases between.